The T cell receptor (beta chain) described here comes from a study of blood T cell repertoires in COVID-19. Background on the study: The United States, Italy and Spain provided the acute and convalescent COVID-19 samples. The analysed material was cDNA or gDNA that came from T cells, B-cell-depleted T cells, or PBMCs.

This clone has just a few counts. The CDR3 extends over 16 amino acids. Under the authors' procedure: Amplification from reference gene primers served as the basis for estimated nucleated cell counts. Profiled with immunoSEQ multiplex PCR; TCRdb holds only in-frame clones, not every one. V, J and clone size reflect that table, while D and trimming were determined from the DNA. The sample includes tens of thousands of clones, less than 90% seen only once; the top ten take 17%. Sequencing was performed on peripheral blood. The rearrangement joins TRBV21-1 to TRBJ1-2; the table names TRBD1, a call not compared with the DNA. TRBV21-1 is described as a pseudogene. The clonotype was recovered from a woman aged 55-69 years with active COVID-19. The DNA of the CDR3 is TGTGCCAGCAGCAAGTTCCACAGGGAATCTAACTATGGCTACACCTTC. Its translation is CASSKFHRESNYGYTF.